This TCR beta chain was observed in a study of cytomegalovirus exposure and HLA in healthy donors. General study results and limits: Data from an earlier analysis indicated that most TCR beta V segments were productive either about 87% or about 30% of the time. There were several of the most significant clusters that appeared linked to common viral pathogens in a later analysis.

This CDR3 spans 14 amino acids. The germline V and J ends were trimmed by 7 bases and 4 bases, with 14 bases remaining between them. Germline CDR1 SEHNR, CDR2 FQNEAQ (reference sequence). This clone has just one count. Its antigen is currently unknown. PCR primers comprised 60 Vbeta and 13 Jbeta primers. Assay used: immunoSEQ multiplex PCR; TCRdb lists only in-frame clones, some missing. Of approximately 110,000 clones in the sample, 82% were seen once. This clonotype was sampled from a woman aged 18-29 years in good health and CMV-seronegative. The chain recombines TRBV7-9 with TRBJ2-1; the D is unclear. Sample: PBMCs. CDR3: CASNPRGAYNEQFF. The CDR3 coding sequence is TGTGCCAGCAATCCGAGAGGAGCTTACAATGAGCAGTTCTTC.